Listed below are T cell receptor beta chains from one sample, sequenced in a study of Ad26.COV2.S vaccination and SARS-CoV-2 variants. Generated by immunoSEQ multiplex PCR, the TCRdb table keeps only in-frame clones and is missing some. This sample carries 430,000 or so clones, 80% to 95% of them seen once, and the ten largest clones take 9% to 15%. Sequenced here: peripheral blood, sampled in a trial of Ad26.COV2.S vaccine versus placebo. The receptors were sampled from a person between 18 and 60 years old who received the Ad26.COV2.S COVID-19 vaccine or a placebo. CDR3s include the opening cysteine and the closing phenylalanine or tryptophan. A D gene is named only where the DNA matches it firmly. Clone size is not always given. Where it is, it says once, few, many or a class for expanded clones.

v_gene	abundance	j_gene	d_gene	CDR3aa	CDR3nt
TRBV2	NA	TRBJ1-4	NA	CASTFARKNEKLFF	TGTGCCAGCACTTTCGCCAGGAAAAATGAAAAACTGTTTTTT
TRBV18	NA	TRBJ2-7	NA	CASSSTGFSVYEQYF	TGTGCCAGCTCATCAACAGGGTTTTCAGTATACGAGCAGTACTTC
TRBV7-2	NA	TRBJ2-2	NA	CASSLKEAGSGELFF	TGTGCCAGCAGCTTAAAGGAGGCAGGCTCCGGGGAGCTGTTTTTT
TRBV7-6	NA	TRBJ2-7	TRBD2	CASTPMREGLHEQYF	TGTGCCAGCACCCCCATGCGGGAGGGCCTCCACGAGCAGTACTTC
TRBV4-3	NA	TRBJ2-1	NA	CASSQSQWTDYNEQFF	TGCGCCAGCAGCCAAAGCCAATGGACGGACTACAATGAGCAGTTCTTC
TRBV5-1	NA	TRBJ1-1	NA	CASSRDPLNTEAFF	TGCGCCAGCAGCCGGGACCCTCTGAACACTGAAGCTTTCTTT
TRBV6-5	NA	TRBJ1-1	NA	CASREGRNTEAFF	TGTGCCAGCAGAGAGGGAAGGAACACTGAAGCTTTCTTT
TRBV4-1	NA	TRBJ1-5	NA	CASSPWENQPQHF	TGCGCCAGCAGCCCTTGGGAGAATCAGCCCCAGCATTTT
TRBV28	NA	TRBJ2-1	NA	CASSLGTPYNEQFF	TGTGCCAGCAGTCTAGGGACACCTTACAATGAGCAGTTCTTC
TRBV12-5	once	TRBJ2-3	NA	CASAKGSSDTQYF	TGTGCTAGTGCCAAGGGGTCTTCGGATACGCAGTATTTT
TRBV27	NA	TRBJ2-6	TRBD2	CASRGGNAGANVLTF	TGTGCCAGCAGGGGGGGGAATGCTGGGGCCAACGTCCTGACTTTC
TRBV7-9	NA	TRBJ1-1	NA	CASSGAGNTEAFF	TGTGCCAGCAGCGGGGCGGGGAACACTGAAGCTTTCTTT
TRBV19	NA	TRBJ2-2	NA	CASRRGDTNTGELFF	TGTGCCAGTAGAAGAGGGGACACAAACACCGGGGAGCTGTTTTTT
TRBV24-1	NA	TRBJ2-1	NA	CATSDGRYNEQFF	TGTGCCACCAGTGACGGGAGATACAATGAGCAGTTCTTC
TRBV27	NA	TRBJ1-2	TRBD1	CASSSDRVLDGYTF	TGTGCCAGCAGCTCGGACAGGGTATTGGATGGCTACACCTTC
TRBV4-1	NA	TRBJ2-7	NA	CASSQGEGVGEQYF	TGCGCCAGCAGCCAAGGGGAGGGGGTAGGGGAGCAGTACTTC
TRBV27	NA	TRBJ2-2	NA	CASSLSLILNTGELFF	TGTGCCAGCAGTTTAAGCCTTATACTAAACACCGGGGAGCTGTTTTTT
TRBV7-9	NA	TRBJ2-3	NA	CASSLGLTDTQYF	TGTGCCAGCAGCCTAGGGCTTACAGATACGCAGTATTTT
TRBV7-8	once	TRBJ2-3	NA	CASSLGDFTDTQYF	TGTGCCAGCAGCTTAGGGGACTTTACAGATACGCAGTATTTT
TRBV7-9	NA	TRBJ2-3	TRBD1	CASRKTGVTDTQYF	TGTGCCAGCAGAAAGACAGGGGTCACAGATACGCAGTATTTT
TRBV27	NA	TRBJ2-3	NA	CASSLGTDTQYF	TGTGCCAGCAGTTTAGGGACAGATACGCAGTATTTT
TRBV7-9	NA	TRBJ2-5	NA	CASSLLAQETQYF	TGTGCCAGCAGCCTACTGGCCCAAGAGACCCAGTACTTC
TRBV6-6	NA	TRBJ1-2	NA	CASSRGEDYGYTF	TGTGCCAGCAGTCGAGGGGAGGACTATGGCTACACCTTC
TRBV30	few	TRBJ1-5	NA	CAWSVRGEQPQHF	TGTGCCTGGAGTGTACGGGGGGAACAGCCCCAGCATTTT
TRBV30	NA	TRBJ1-1	NA	CAWSATGQSEAFF	TGTGCCTGGAGTGCGACAGGCCAATCTGAAGCTTTCTTT
TRBV7-9	NA	TRBJ2-7	TRBD1	CASSFPDRGRYEQYF	TGTGCCAGCAGCTTCCCGGACAGGGGGAGGTACGAGCAGTACTTC
TRBV3-1/TRBV3-2	NA	TRBJ2-1	NA	CASSQDFSRLNEQFF	TGTGCCAGCAGCCAAGATTTTTCCCGCCTCAATGAGCAGTTCTTC
TRBV9	NA	TRBJ2-3	NA	CASSVASSVPDTQYF	TGTGCCAGCAGCGTAGCGTCTAGCGTTCCAGATACGCAGTATTTT
TRBV7-9	NA	TRBJ1-2	TRBD1	CASWEQGANYGYTF	TGTGCCAGCTGGGAACAGGGGGCTAACTATGGCTACACCTTC
TRBV10-2	NA	TRBJ1-6	NA	CASRDLGGTGSPLHF	TGCGCCAGCAGGGACTTGGGGGGGACCGGTTCACCCCTCCACTTT
TRBV7-6	NA	TRBJ2-7	NA	CASSLNQGEQYF	TGTGCCAGCAGCTTAAACCAAGGCGAGCAGTACTTC
TRBV4-1	NA	TRBJ1-2	NA	CASSQFKETGYGYTF	TGCGCCAGCAGCCAATTTAAGGAGACAGGCTATGGCTACACCTTC
TRBV7-2	NA	TRBJ2-3	TRBD2	CASSTGGSSDTQYF	TGTGCCAGCAGCACCGGGGGGAGTTCAGATACGCAGTATTTT
TRBV2	NA	TRBJ2-1	TRBD1	CASNRQGPYNEQFF	TGTGCCAGCAATAGACAGGGCCCCTACAATGAGCAGTTCTTC
TRBV19	NA	TRBJ2-2	NA	CASSIFGPSHWDTGELFF	TGTGCCAGTAGTATTTTCGGCCCTTCGCATTGGGACACCGGGGAGCTGTTTTTT
TRBV4-2	NA	TRBJ2-1	TRBD2	CASSQESAGVSEQFF	TGTGCCAGCAGCCAAGAGAGCGCGGGAGTGAGTGAGCAGTTCTTC
TRBV11-2	NA	TRBJ1-2	NA	CASSFVGKDGYTF	TGTGCCAGCAGCTTTGTAGGGAAGGATGGCTACACCTTC
TRBV27	NA	TRBJ2-5	TRBD2	CASRGLVQETQYF	TGTGCCAGCAGGGGACTAGTCCAAGAGACCCAGTACTTC
TRBV6-2/TRBV6-3	NA	TRBJ2-2	NA	CASSSLGRVELFF	TGTGCCAGCAGTTCTCTGGGGAGAGTGGAGCTGTTTTTT
TRBV6-5	once	TRBJ2-3	NA	CASSYLSARTDTQYF	TGTGCCAGCAGTTACTTGTCGGCCCGCACAGATACGCAGTATTTT
TRBV15	NA	TRBJ1-4	NA	CATSRDRSEKLFF	TGTGCCACCAGCAGAGATCGATCAGAAAAACTGTTTTTT
TRBV20-1	NA	TRBJ2-3	TRBD2	CSASFFRLAEITDTQYF	TGCAGTGCTAGTTTCTTTAGACTAGCGGAAATCACAGATACGCAGTATTTT
TRBV11-2	once	TRBJ2-2	TRBD2	CASSAQLAGGPAGELFF	TGTGCCAGCAGCGCCCAACTAGCGGGAGGGCCCGCCGGGGAGCTGTTTTTT
TRBV11-1	few	TRBJ2-7	NA	CASSLVTHEQYF	TGTGCCAGCAGCTTAGTAACGCACGAGCAGTACTTC
TRBV7-9	NA	TRBJ2-3	TRBD2	CASSLYAGGADTQYF	TGTGCCAGCAGCTTATATGCGGGAGGGGCAGATACGCAGTATTTT
TRBV6-5	NA	TRBJ2-7	TRBD1	CASSYFGQVSYEQYF	TGTGCCAGCAGTTACTTCGGACAGGTCTCCTACGAGCAGTACTTC
TRBV11-2	few	TRBJ2-1	TRBD2	CASSLGGGRAKYEQFF	TGTGCCAGCAGCTTAGGGGGCGGGAGGGCCAAGTATGAGCAGTTCTTC
TRBV5-1	NA	TRBJ2-2	NA	CASSLASLNTGELFF	TGCGCCAGCAGCTTGGCTAGTCTTAACACCGGGGAGCTGTTTTTT
TRBV9	NA	TRBJ2-1	TRBD2	CASSVDAGGLYNEQFF	TGTGCCAGCAGCGTAGACGCGGGAGGGCTCTACAATGAGCAGTTCTTC